A selection of T cell receptor beta chains follows, all from one sample in a study of blood T cell repertoires in COVID-19. TCRdb's table, derived via immunoSEQ multiplex PCR, lists solely in-frame clones and lacks some. The table lists roughly 290,000 clones, about 89% of them singletons, with approximately 7.8% in the top ten. Material for sequencing was peripheral blood. The receptors originated from a woman aged 50 to 65 who had recovered from COVID-19. Each CDR3 is given with its conserved first and last residue. A D gene is named only where the DNA matches it firmly. Clone sizes are given selectively: once, few, many, or a class where the clone is expanded.

DNA,CDR3,size,V,D,J
TGTGCCAGCAGCCCAGCGATAGTAGCGCCAGATACGCAGTATTTT,CASSPAIVAPDTQYF,NA,TRBV7-2,NA,TRBJ2-3
TGTGCCAGCAGCCTGACTAGCGGGAGGACAGATACGCAGTATTTT,CASSLTSGRTDTQYF,NA,TRBV7-2,TRBD2,TRBJ2-3
TGTGCCACCAGTGATTTTAAACAGGGCTATGGCTACACCTTC,CATSDFKQGYGYTF,NA,TRBV24-1,NA,TRBJ1-2
TGCGCCAGCAGTCAATCGCGCGGCCATGAGCAGTTCTTC,CASSQSRGHEQFF,NA,TRBV23-1,NA,TRBJ2-1
TGTGCCAGCAGTTCAGGAAAGCGGGGGGGCCACCGGGAGACCCAGTACTTC,CASSSGKRGGHRETQYF,once,TRBV7-6,TRBD2,TRBJ2-5
TGTGCCAGCAGCCAATACAGGGCTCCCTACGAGCAGTACTTC,CASSQYRAPYEQYF,few,TRBV3-1/TRBV3-2,NA,TRBJ2-7
TGCAGTGCTAGTACAGGGTATGGCTACACCTTC,CSASTGYGYTF,NA,TRBV20-1,NA,TRBJ1-2
TGCGCCAGCAGCCAAGAGTCGCTTAGCGATGAGCAGTTCTTC,CASSQESLSDEQFF,NA,TRBV4-3,NA,TRBJ2-1
TGCGCCAGCAGCTTGGCCCTAGCGGGCTACGAGCAGTACTTC,CASSLALAGYEQYF,NA,TRBV5-1,TRBD2,TRBJ2-7
TGTGCCTGGAGTGCCGGCGGGGCTAGCGGGAGGGCCTATACCTACAATGAGCAGTTCTTC,CAWSAGGASGRAYTYNEQFF,NA,TRBV30,TRBD2,TRBJ2-1
TGTGCCAGCAGCCAAGGGATAATAGGAAGGGGCAACGAGCAGTACTTC,CASSQGIIGRGNEQYF,NA,TRBV3-1/TRBV3-2,NA,TRBJ2-7
TGTGTTTCGATGGGTACGGGCTACGAGCAGTACTTC,CVSMGTGYEQYF,NA,TRBV28,NA,TRBJ2-7
TGTGCCAGCACCATACAGCCAAATGAAAAACTGTTTTTT,CASTIQPNEKLFF,NA,TRBV2,NA,TRBJ1-4
TGTGCCTGGAGTGTAGGGGCGGACGGCCAGCCCCAGCATTTT,CAWSVGADGQPQHF,few,TRBV30,NA,TRBJ1-5
TGTGCCTGGAGTGTACGCTGGCAGGGGGGCACTGAAGCTTTCTTT,CAWSVRWQGGTEAFF,NA,TRBV30,TRBD1,TRBJ1-1
TGTGCCAGCAGTCTCAGCGGCAACACAGATACGCAGTATTTT,CASSLSGNTDTQYF,NA,TRBV6-4,NA,TRBJ2-3
TGTGCCACCAGCAGTACCGACAGGGCGCATGGCTACACCTTC,CATSSTDRAHGYTF,NA,TRBV15,TRBD1,TRBJ1-2
TGTGCCAGCAGCTTGGCCCTGGCTAGCGGGACCTACGAGCAGTACTTC,CASSLALASGTYEQYF,NA,TRBV5-4,TRBD2,TRBJ2-7
TGTGCCACCAGCCCCCTGGGGCGGGAGGGAGACACAGATACGCAGTATTTT,CATSPLGREGDTDTQYF,few,TRBV24-1,TRBD2,TRBJ2-3
TGTGCCAGCAGCCAAACAGCAGGGGCCGGGGCCAACGTCCTGACTTTC,CASSQTAGAGANVLTF,NA,TRBV3-1/TRBV3-2,NA,TRBJ2-6
TGTGCCAGCAGCCTTTCTTGGACTAGCGGGAGGACAGACCAAGAGACCCAGTACTTC,CASSLSWTSGRTDQETQYF,NA,TRBV28,TRBD2,TRBJ2-5
TGCGCCAGCAGCCAGTGGTCCGGGACACCCTCCTACGAGCAGTACTTC,CASSQWSGTPSYEQYF,NA,TRBV4-3,NA,TRBJ2-7
TGTGCCTGGAGTGGAGGGCTTGGGAACACCGGGGAGCTGTTTTTT,CAWSGGLGNTGELFF,NA,TRBV30,NA,TRBJ2-2
TGTGCCACCAGTGATCCGGGACAGCACAATGAGCAGTTCTTC,CATSDPGQHNEQFF,many,TRBV24-1,TRBD1,TRBJ2-1
TGCGCCAGCAGCTTCAGGGGGCTGGAAGAAAAACTGTTTTTT,CASSFRGLEEKLFF,NA,TRBV5-1,TRBD1,TRBJ1-4
TGCGCCAGCAGCCGGGACAGAAAAAACATTCAGTACTTC,CASSRDRKNIQYF,NA,TRBV4-3,TRBD1,TRBJ2-4
TGTGCCAGCAGAAGGGGACACATGAACACTGAAGCTTTCTTT,CASRRGHMNTEAFF,NA,TRBV28,NA,TRBJ1-1
TGTGCCAGCCCTACCCCGGGGAGATGGTTAAACAATGAGCAGTTCTTC,CASPTPGRWLNNEQFF,NA,TRBV27,NA,TRBJ2-1
TGTGCCAGCAGCCTAGGACTAGCGGGATTCCCAGATACGCAGTATTTT,CASSLGLAGFPDTQYF,NA,TRBV7-3,TRBD2,TRBJ2-3